Following are 14 T cell receptor beta chains from one sample sequenced in a study of blood T cell repertoires in COVID-19. This table comes from immunoSEQ multiplex PCR, and its TCRdb copy is limited to in-frame clones, with some not included. The table includes over 95,000 clones, about four fifths detected once. Sample: peripheral blood. The source of these receptors is a woman of 80 years or more with active or convalescent COVID-19.

V and J are TRBV28 and TRBJ1-4; a possible D gene is TRBD1 (6 bases). CDR3 size: 15 residues. V was shortened by 7 bases and J by 8 bases, with 20 bases between the two germline ends. Germline assignment: CDR1 MDHEN and CDR2 SYDVKM. In DNA form, the CDR3 reads TGTGCCAGCACCCCCCACAGGGTATCGAGGGAAAAACTGTTTTTT. Amino acid sequence: CASTPHRVSREKLFF.

The chain carries TRBV11-2 and TRBJ2-5; D is perhaps TRBD2 (6 bases). The germline gives CDR1 SGHAT, CDR2 FQNNGV. V was trimmed by 0 bases and J by 3 bases, leaving 11 bases between them. The CDR3 extends over 15 amino acids. CDR3 sequence: CASSLERGGKETQYF. The CDR3, as DNA: TGTGCCAGCAGCTTAGAGCGGGGTGGGAAAGAGACCCAGTACTTC.

This chain links TRBV6-2 or TRBV6-3 with TRBJ2-7; unclear D gene. The germline V and J ends were trimmed by 0 bases and 4 bases, with 7 bases remaining between them. The CDR3 totals 13 residues. Germline-derived CDR1 and CDR2 are MNHEY and SVGEGT. CDR3 sequence: CASSYSTVYEQYF. DNA for the CDR3: TGTGCCAGCAGTTACTCTACAGTATACGAGCAGTACTTC.

V usage is TRBV18 and J usage is TRBJ1-2, with D maybe TRBD1 (6 bases). This CDR3 has 15 amino acids. Germline assignment: CDR1 KGHSH and CDR2 LQKENI. The V end lost 5 bases, the J end lost 3 bases, and 16 bases lay between the germline ends. This chain's CDR3 is CASSKQGQADYGYTF. The CDR3 nucleotides are TGTGCCAGCTCAAAACAGGGCCAGGCGGACTATGGCTACACCTTC.

This clone was detected once. The chain combines TRBV7-8 with TRBJ2-3; the match to TRBD1 covers 7 bases. Germline CDR1 SGHVS, CDR2 FQNEAQ. CDR3 length equals 14 residues. Germline trimming cut 5 bases from V and 0 bases from J; bases unmatched to any gene: 2. The CDR3 region is CASSRQGSTDTQYF. The CDR3 nucleotides are TGTGCCAGCAGCAGACAGGGTAGCACAGATACGCAGTATTTT.

The table lists this clone with a few counts. The rearrangement links TRBV25-1 to TRBJ1-2; D remains unclear. The CDR3 is 13 amino acids. V lost 4 bases, J lost 4 bases, and 10 bases lay in between. Germline lookup yields CDR1 MGHDK and CDR2 SYGVNS. CDR3 region: CASSVTAAYGYTF. The CDR3 DNA reads TGTGCCAGCAGTGTAACAGCGGCCTATGGCTACACCTTC.

The V call is TRBV9, the J call TRBJ1-5, with D possibly matching TRBD1 (5 bases). The CDR3 extends over 15 amino acids. Trimming stripped 0 bases from V and 6 bases from J, with 13 bases between. Germline-derived CDR1 and CDR2 are SGDLS and YYNGEE. The CDR3 nucleotides read TGTGCCAGCAGCGTAGATGGTGTAAGGGGTCAGCCCCAGCATTTT. It is translated as CASSVDGVRGQPQHF.

The chain joins TRBV18 to TRBJ1-6; D is perhaps TRBD1 (6 bases). Trimming removed 3 bases from V and 5 bases from J, with 14 bases in between. Germline V CDR1 and CDR2: KGHSH, LQKENI. CDR3 length equals 16 residues. The CDR3 sequence: CASSPKVRDNNSPLHF. The CDR3 coding sequence is TGTGCCAGCTCACCCAAGGTCCGGGACAATAATTCACCCCTCCACTTT.

The chain uses TRBV7-3 and TRBJ2-7; 9 nucleotides line up with TRBD1. Germline assignment: CDR1 SGHTA and CDR2 FQGTGA. Trimming removed 4 bases from V and 5 bases from J; junction bases left unmatched: 9. The CDR3 is 15 amino acids. This CDR3 is CASSSTGGSGDEQYF. DNA of the CDR3: TGTGCCAGCAGCTCAACAGGGGGCTCCGGCGACGAGCAGTACTTC.

The V call is TRBV10-3, the J call TRBJ2-5; perhaps TRBD1 as D (5 bases). Germline-derived CDR1 and CDR2 are ENHRY and SYGVKD. The CDR3 has 16 amino acids. Trimming pared 3 bases from V and 5 bases from J, leaving 19 bases between. The CDR3 DNA reads TGTGCCATCAGTGACCCCCGATTTGGGAAGGGGGAGACCCAGTACTTC. Its protein product is CAISDPRFGKGETQYF.

The V call is TRBV18, the J call TRBJ1-1; D remains unclear. The CDR3 sequence is 15 residues long. The V and J ends lost 3 bases and 3 bases respectively, with 14 bases between them. Germline lookup yields CDR1 KGHSH and CDR2 LQKENI. In DNA, the CDR3 is TGTGCCAGCTCACCGTTAAGATCGAGGGACACTGAAGCTTTCTTT. It is translated as CASSPLRSRDTEAFF.

V usage is TRBV12-3 or TRBV12-4 and J usage is TRBJ1-5; D is unresolved. V was pared by 1 base and J by 3 bases, with 4 bases between. The CDR3 length is 13 residues. This CDR3 is CASSLGPNQPQHF. Here the CDR3 DNA reads TGTGCCAGCAGTTTAGGGCCCAATCAGCCCCAGCATTTT.

The chain joins TRBV6-5 to TRBJ1-2; TRBD1 might be the D (6 bases). Germline V lookup: CDR1 MNHEY, CDR2 SVGAGI. The length of the CDR3 is 14 residues. V lost 6 bases to trimming and J lost 7 bases, with 18 bases between them. CDR3 DNA: TGTGCCAGCAGGAGTTGGACAGATCAGGGTGGCTACACCTTC. Protein sequence: CASRSWTDQGGYTF.

The genes are TRBV28 and TRBJ2-1; 9 bases are shared with TRBD2. This CDR3 is built from 16 residues. V was clipped by 3 bases and J by 11 bases; unmatched bases: 14. Looked up from germline, CDR1 is MDHEN and CDR2 is SYDVKM. The CDR3 DNA sequence: TGTGCCAGCAGTTTTACCGGGGCTAGCGGGGAGGGACAGCAGTTCTTC. Translated: CASSFTGASGEGQQFF.